What follows describes a single TCR beta chain. This sample was taken from a study of blood T cell repertoires in COVID-19. Those who participated ranged in age from about 18 to 95 years and resided in about two dozen US areas. Grouping used clinical history reported by participants in a survey and questionnaire. Two negative PCRs, clearance, or symptom resolution characterized the recovered Cohort 3 donors. Only in-frame clones appear in the TCRdb table, and some are missing; sequencing was by immunoSEQ multiplex PCR. Of some 370,000 clones listed, 80% to 85% are singletons. The CDR3 totals 17 residues. The germline V gene has CDR1 SGHTA and CDR2 FQGTGA. Trimming at V came to 5 bases and at J to 5 bases, leaving 8 bases not matched to a gene.

The chain couples TRBV7-3 to TRBJ2-5; 16 bases are shared with TRBD2. This sequence originates from a woman aged 50 to 65 who had recovered from COVID-19. The sequencing input was PBMCs or T cells enriched from blood (not recorded which). CDR3 region: CASSASLGLAGGETQYF. CDR3 nucleotides: TGTGCCAGCAGCGCCTCCCTGGGACTAGCGGGAGGGGAGACCCAGTACTTC.